The 11 T cell receptor beta chains below all came from one sample that was sequenced in a study of CD8+ T cells in alopecia areata. Treatment specified: oral pan-JAK inhibitor, 5-10 mg twice daily. Isolated RNA was reverse transcribed into cDNA used as the sequencing template. The table came from immunoSEQ multiplex PCR; TCRdb's copy has only in-frame clones and leaves some out. The table lists 95,000 to 110,000 clones, 84% of them singletons. Sequenced material: CD8+ T cells sorted from blood, taken at week 24, from a patient treated with tofacitinib. These receptors originate from a human donor with alopecia areata.

This rearrangement joins TRBV19 to TRBJ2-7, with D possibly TRBD1 on 5 matching bases. The germline V and J ends were trimmed by 3 bases and 2 bases, with 8 bases remaining between them. Germline V CDR1 and CDR2: LNHDA, SQIVND (reference sequence). The CDR3 is 13 amino acids. The CDR3 region has the DNA TGTGCCAGTAGTATGGACATTACCTACGAGCAGTACTTC. The encoded protein is CASSMDITYEQYF.

This sequence joins TRBV15 and TRBJ2-2; D uncertain. Per germline, CDR1 LNHNV and CDR2 YYDKDF (reference sequence). With 1 base removed from V and 0 bases from J, the gap between germline ends came to 6 bases. The CDR3 runs 15 residues. CDR3 nucleotide sequence: TGTGCCACCAGCAGAGGGATAGCGAACACCGGGGAGCTGTTTTTT. Amino acids: CATSRGIANTGELFF.

The chain joins TRBV19 to TRBJ2-1, with D possibly matching TRBD1 (8 bases). This CDR3 is built from 15 residues. CDR1 is LNHDA and CDR2 is SQIVND in the germline V gene (reference sequence). The germline V and J ends were trimmed by 7 bases and 6 bases, with 19 bases remaining between them. CDR3 sequence: CASTQGAGEGNEQFF. DNA for the CDR3: TGTGCCAGTACCCAGGGGGCAGGGGAGGGCAATGAGCAGTTCTTC. Together with reference TRBV19 and TRBJ2-1, the CDR3 gives the full variable domain: DGGITQSPKYLFRKEGQNVTLSCEQNLNHDAMYWYRQDPGQGLRLIYYSQIVNDFQKGDIAEGYSVSREKKESFPLTVTSAQKNPTAFYLCASTQGAGEGNEQFFGPGTRLTVL.

The chain couples TRBV27 to TRBJ2-7; a possible D gene is TRBD2 (6 bases). Germline V gene sequence: CDR1 MNHEY, CDR2 SMNVEV (reference sequence). CDR3 size: 13 residues. V lost 2 bases, J lost 6 bases, and 11 bases lay in between. The CDR3 coding sequence is TGTGCCAGCAGTTTAGGAGGGAGCGGCGAGCAGTACTTC. It yields the protein CASSLGGSGEQYF.

This clone came up once. J is TRBJ2-1 and V is TRBV27; 7 positions agree with TRBD2. The CDR3 extends over 13 amino acids. Losses at the gene ends were 10 bases for V and 0 bases for J; bases not matched to a gene: 3. The germline CDR1 and CDR2 sequences are MNHEY and SMNVEV (reference sequence). CDR3 in DNA: TGTGCCATCGGGGGGAGCTCCTACAATGAGCAGTTCTTC. This translates into CAIGGSSYNEQFF.

V gene TRBV13 combines with J gene TRBJ2-3; 8 bases map to TRBD2. J lost 6 bases, V lost 3 bases, and 11 bases had no gene match. This CDR3 has 16 amino acids. Per the germline V gene, CDR1 is PRHDT and CDR2 is FYEKMQ (reference sequence). For the CDR3, the DNA is TGTGCCAGCAGCTTCGGAGTAGCGGGAACGTCGGATACGCAGTATTTT. Amino acids: CASSFGVAGTSDTQYF.

The chain has TRBV4-2 and TRBJ2-7, with TRBD2 as a possible D gene (6 bases). CDR3 length: 15 amino acids. From germline, CDR1 is LGHNA and CDR2 YNFKEQ. The ends were cut back, 0 bases at V and 0 bases at J, with 9 bases in the middle. The CDR3 DNA reads TGTGCCAGCAGCCAAGATCCCGGGAGCTCCTACGAGCAGTACTTC. This translates into CASSQDPGSSYEQYF.

The rearrangement links TRBV2 to TRBJ1-2; no clear D. The CDR3 runs 12 residues. V lost 3 bases and J lost 4, with 6 bases in between. CDR1 and CDR2 from the germline V gene are SNHLY and FYNNEI. CDR3 bases: TGTGCCAGCAGTGATGGGGTCTATGGCTACACCTTC. Protein: CASSDGVYGYTF.

The chain has TRBV4-1 and TRBJ2-2; D not resolved. V lost 1 base and J 8 bases, leaving 11 bases between the germline ends. The CDR3 has 14 amino acids. Germline values: CDR1 MGHRA, CDR2 YSYEKL. CDR3: CASSQAQPSGELFF. The CDR3 DNA reads as TGCGCCAGCAGCCAAGCACAGCCATCGGGGGAGCTGTTTTTT.

The rearrangement uses TRBV4-3 and TRBJ1-5; 8 positions agree with TRBD1. Per the germline V gene, CDR1 is LGHNA and CDR2 is YSLEER. V was clipped by 3 bases and J by 7 bases; unmatched bases: 8. The CDR3 contains 15 residues. CDR3 amino acids: CASSQDRAAMQPQHF. DNA of the CDR3: TGCGCCAGCAGCCAGGACAGGGCTGCAATGCAGCCCCAGCATTTT.

This clone occurred a few times. The chain recombines TRBV19 with TRBJ2-2; D is uncertain. The V gene's germline CDR1 is LNHDA and CDR2 SQIVND (reference sequence). The CDR3 spans 13 residues. V shed 5 bases and J shed 6 bases, with 10 bases lying between them. The CDR3 here is CASSFISSGELFF. DNA for the CDR3: TGTGCCAGTAGTTTTATCAGCTCCGGGGAGCTGTTTTTT. Together with reference TRBV19 and TRBJ2-2, the CDR3 gives the full variable domain: DGGITQSPKYLFRKEGQNVTLSCEQNLNHDAMYWYRQDPGQGLRLIYYSQIVNDFQKGDIAEGYSVSREKKESFPLTVTSAQKNPTAFYLCASSFISSGELFFGEGSRLTVL.